A selection of T cell receptor beta chains follows, all from one sample in a study of cytomegalovirus exposure and HLA in healthy donors. The method was immunoSEQ multiplex PCR; TCRdb's version includes in-frame clones alone and lacks a portion of them. The sample holds about 80,000 clones, approximately 67% seen once. Sequenced: PBMCs. Receptor source: a male donor in good health and CMV-seropositive. The CDR3 runs from the conserved cysteine through the conserved F or W. Each record gives: V gene, J gene, clone size, CDR3 protein. A row's size may be missing; if present it is once, few, many or a size class.

>TRBV7-3|TRBJ2-3|NA
CASRAQGEGDTQYF
>TRBV5-4|TRBJ2-7|once
CASSLEAGAHEQYF
>TRBV5-1|TRBJ1-1|few
CASSFGTGGYTEAFF
>TRBV2|TRBJ1-5|few
CASSVDWGRPDQPQHF
>TRBV9|TRBJ2-7|NA
CASSVYTDSYEQYF
>TRBV19|TRBJ2-6|NA
CASSEQGGSGANVLTF
>TRBV27|TRBJ2-2|NA
CASSPGWGLAGNTGELFF
>TRBV27|TRBJ2-2|NA
CASTPAGTGELFF
>TRBV29-1|TRBJ1-2|NA
CSVEEGGGAIYGYTF
>TRBV30|TRBJ2-3|NA
CAWSVKADTQYF
>TRBV20-1|TRBJ1-1|NA
CSARDLTEAFF
>TRBV19|TRBJ2-3|NA
CASRTSGSAYTQYF
>TRBV10-3|TRBJ2-2|NA
CAISDRTGELFF
>TRBV15|TRBJ1-4|NA
CATSLEVNEKLFF
>TRBV5-1|TRBJ2-7|once
CASSLASQEQYF
>TRBV28|TRBJ1-5|NA
CASSPLGTGGRPQHF
>TRBV27|TRBJ2-7|NA
CASSLGHPYGEQYF
>TRBV30|TRBJ2-7|NA
CAWATSSYSYEQYF
>TRBV15|TRBJ2-3|NA
CATSRDRVAVDTQYF
>TRBV29-1|TRBJ2-4|NA
CSVEGGPNIQYF
>TRBV19|TRBJ2-5|NA
CASSRQGGQETQYF
>TRBV7-9|TRBJ1-1|NA
CASSPVEAFF